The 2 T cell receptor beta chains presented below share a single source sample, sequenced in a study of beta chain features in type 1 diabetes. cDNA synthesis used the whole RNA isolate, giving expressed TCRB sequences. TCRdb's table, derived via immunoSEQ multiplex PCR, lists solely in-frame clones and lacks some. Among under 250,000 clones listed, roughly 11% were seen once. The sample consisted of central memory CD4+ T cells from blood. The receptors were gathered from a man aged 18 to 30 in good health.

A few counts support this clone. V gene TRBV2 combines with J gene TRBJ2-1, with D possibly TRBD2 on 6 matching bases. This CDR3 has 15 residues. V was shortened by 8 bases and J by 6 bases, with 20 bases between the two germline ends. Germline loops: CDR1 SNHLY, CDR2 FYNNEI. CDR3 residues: CASPASGSSPNEQFF. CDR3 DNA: TGTGCCAGCCCCGCCTCCGGGAGTTCCCCCAATGAGCAGTTCTTC. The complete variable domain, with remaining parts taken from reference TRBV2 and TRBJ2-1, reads EPEVTQTPSHQVTQMGQEVILRCVPISNHLYFYWYRQILGQKVEFLVSFYNNEISEKSEIFDDQFSVERPDGSNFTLKIRSTKLEDSAMYFCASPASGSSPNEQFFGPGTRLTVL.

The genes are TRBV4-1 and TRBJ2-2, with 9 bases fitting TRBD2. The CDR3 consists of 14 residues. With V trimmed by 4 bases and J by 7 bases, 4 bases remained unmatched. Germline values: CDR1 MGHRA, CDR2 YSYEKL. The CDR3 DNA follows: TGCGCCAGCAGCCGGGGACTAGCTGGCGGGGAGCTGTTTTTT. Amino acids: CASSRGLAGGELFF.